This TCR beta chain was captured in a study of blood T cell repertoires in COVID-19. At the level of the study: In each case, the material was cDNA or gDNA derived from T cells, B-cell-depleted T cells, or PBMCs.

Germline V CDR1 and CDR2: SGHNT, YYREEE (reference sequence). The CDR3 consists of 12 residues. V was shortened by 2 bases and J by 6 bases, with 8 bases between the two germline ends. Data came from immunoSEQ multiplex PCR; TCRdb stores just in-frame clones and leaves some out. The data hold about 60,000 clones, with around 79% observed a single time. V is TRBV5-4 and J is TRBJ1-2, with a possible D match to TRBD1 (5 bases). Material: peripheral blood. The source of this sequence is a human donor in a cohort sampled during active COVID-19. The CDR3: CASSLVQDGYTF. Written as DNA, the CDR3 is TGTGCCAGCAGCTTAGTACAGGATGGCTACACCTTC. Variable domain in full (rest from reference TRBV5-4 and TRBJ1-2): ETGVTQSPTHLIKTRGQQVTLRCSSQSGHNTVSWYQQALGQGPQFIFQYYREEENGRGNFPPRFSGLQFPNYSSELNVNALELDDSALYLCASSLVQDGYTFGSGTRLTVV.